These 31 T cell receptor beta chains originate from one sample sequenced in a study of T-cell reconstitution after alpha-beta-depleted transplantation in children. As it was prepared, the TCRbeta library received unique molecular identifiers. TCRdb reanalysed the PCR reads using MiXCR and keeps one entry per CDR3 protein. The table lists a few hundred thousand distinct CDR3 sequences, around 13% of them singletons. The sample was PBMCs from the stem cell graft donor, taken from the stem cell graft. The receptors originated from a human donor who donated a stem cell graft to a child with combined immunodeficiency.

The gene calls are TRBV28 and TRBJ2-2, with a weak D call TRBD2 (5 bases). Germline-derived CDR1 and CDR2 are MDHEN and SYDVKM. V was shortened by 3 bases and J by 1 base, with 12 bases between the two germline ends. The length of the CDR3 is 16 residues. The CDR3 nucleotides are TGTGCCAGCAGTTTCCCCATTGCGGGGAACACCGGGGAGCTGTTTTTT. Amino acid sequence: CASSFPIAGNTGELFF.

The chain is built from TRBV7-1 and TRBJ2-6; 10 nucleotides align to TRBD1. TRBV7-1 belongs to the ORF category, with a function that is uncertain. This CDR3 region has 21 residues. The V segment lost 1 base and the J segment 2 bases; nucleotides outside the gene matches: 14. CDR3 sequence: CASSSELPDRGHYPGANVLTF. The CDR3 DNA follows: TGTGCCAGCAGCTCAGAGCTGCCCGACAGGGGGCATTACCCTGGGGCCAACGTCCTGACTTTC.

The chain recombines TRBV7-8 with TRBJ2-6; 12 nucleotides align to TRBD2. Unmatched junction bases numbered 5, after V lost 5 bases and J lost 0 bases. CDR1 and CDR2 from the germline V gene are SGHVS and FQNEAQ. The CDR3 loop spans 18 amino acids. DNA for the CDR3: TGTGCCAGCAGCAGACTAGCGGGAGCCTTCTCTGGGGCCAACGTCCTGACTTTC. It is translated as CASSRLAGAFSGANVLTF.

The rearrangement links TRBV18 to TRBJ2-2; TRBD1 agrees at 7 bases. J gave up 6 bases and V 1 base, and 8 bases lay outside the gene matches. Germline values: CDR1 KGHSH, CDR2 LQKENI. The CDR3 runs to 16 residues. CDR3 nucleotides: TGTGCCAGCTCACCACGGTCCGGGACAGCAGCCGGGGAGCTGTTTTTT. Translating it yields CASSPRSGTAAGELFF.

This clonotype was picked up a small number of times. This CDR3 is CASSQDLPGMTEAFF. DNA for the CDR3: TGCGCCAGCAGCCAAGATCTACCGGGTATGACTGAAGCTTTCTTT. V and J are TRBV4-3 and TRBJ1-1; D remains unclear. Trimming took 0 bases from V and 5 from J, leaving 13 bases between them. This CDR3 region has 15 residues. Germline V gives CDR1 LGHNA, CDR2 YSLEER.

At least ten counts were recorded for this clonotype. The chain joins TRBV12-3 or TRBV12-4 to TRBJ2-1, with TRBD2 matching over 11 bases. The CDR3 contains 16 residues. V lost 4 bases, J lost 5 bases, and 7 bases stayed unmatched. CDR3 loop: CASSSLLLAGDNEQFF. The CDR3 DNA is TGTGCCAGCAGTTCCCTTCTACTAGCGGGAGACAATGAGCAGTTCTTC.

This clonotype occurred a few times. The chain carries TRBV19 and TRBJ2-1; tentatively, D is TRBD2 (5 bases). Trimming shortened V by 0 bases and J by 3 bases, and 12 bases separated the two germline ends. The CDR3 spans 16 residues. Germline CDR1 and CDR2: LNHDA and SQIVND (reference sequence). This CDR3 reads CASSIDSGLLYNEQFF. CDR3 nucleotide sequence: TGTGCCAGTAGTATAGACTCAGGACTCCTCTACAATGAGCAGTTCTTC.

This clonotype was detected ten times or more. V and J are TRBV9 and TRBJ2-2; 7 nucleotides agree with TRBD2. The CDR3 has 16 residues. V lost 6 bases, J lost 0 bases, and 8 bases stayed unmatched. The germline V gene has CDR1 SGDLS and CDR2 YYNGEE. Here the CDR3 reads CASNKLASANTGELFF. The CDR3 DNA is TGTGCCAGCAACAAACTAGCGAGCGCGAACACCGGGGAGCTGTTTTTT.

V is TRBV7-2 and J is TRBJ1-5; the D is unclear. Germline V gives CDR1 SGHTA, CDR2 FQGNSA. Between the trimmed V and J ends, which lost 5 bases and 4 bases, there was a span of 6 bases. This CDR3 comprises 12 residues. DNA for the CDR3: TGTGCCAGCAGCCAAATGAATCAGCCCCAGCATTTT. Translation: CASSQMNQPQHF.

The J gene is TRBJ2-3, the V gene TRBV27, with 9 bases identical to TRBD2. Germline V CDR1 and CDR2: MNHEY, SMNVEV (reference sequence). The CDR3 has 16 residues. Trimming at V came to 8 bases and at J to 4 bases, leaving 13 bases not matched to a gene. The CDR3 is CASGTGGGASPDTQYF. In nucleotides, the CDR3 is TGTGCCAGCGGTACGGGCGGGGGGGCCAGCCCAGATACGCAGTATTTT.

This clonotype was counted ten times or more. This rearrangement joins TRBV10-3 to TRBJ2-5; D is uncertain. This CDR3 has 9 amino acids. Between the trimmed V and J ends, which lost 6 bases and 4 bases, there was a span of 0 bases. From germline, CDR1 is ENHRY and CDR2 SYGVKD. The CDR3, as DNA: TGTGCCATCAGAGAGACCCAGTACTTC. Its translation: CAIRETQYF.

This clonotype was counted only a few times. This chain links TRBV7-2 with TRBJ2-7, with unresolved D. Germline CDR1 is SGHTA and CDR2 is FQGNSA. V lost 0 bases and J lost 2, with 8 bases in between. This CDR3 contains 14 residues. The CDR3: CASSLAGSAYEQYF. The CDR3 DNA reads TGTGCCAGCAGCTTAGCGGGGTCTGCCTACGAGCAGTACTTC.

The chain links TRBV6-2 or TRBV6-3 to TRBJ1-1; D is perhaps TRBD1 (5 bases). The germline gives CDR1 MNHEY, CDR2 SVGEGT. Trimming removed 6 bases at V and 0 bases at J, with 17 bases between. The CDR3 covers 16 residues. The CDR3 DNA reads TGTGCCAGCAGGGCCCTGCGGGACCGCATGAACACTGAAGCTTTCTTT. Its protein product is CASRALRDRMNTEAFF.

The chain has TRBV7-9 and TRBJ2-7; perhaps TRBD1 as D (5 bases). Germline lookup yields CDR1 SEHNR and CDR2 FQNEAQ (reference sequence). Trimming shortened V by 1 base and J by 6 bases, and 10 bases separated the two germline ends. This CDR3 region has 13 residues. This CDR3 is CASSLEQALEQYF. CDR3 sequence (DNA): TGTGCCAGCAGCTTAGAACAGGCCCTCGAGCAGTACTTC. Variable domain in full (rest from reference TRBV7-9 and TRBJ2-7): DTGVSQNPRHKITKRGQNVTFRCDPISEHNRLYWYRQTLGQGPEFLTYFQNEAQLEKSRLLSDRFSAERPKGSFSTLEIQRTEQGDSAMYLCASSLEQALEQYFGPGTRLTVT.

This clonotype came up many times. DNA for the CDR3: TGTGCCAGCAGCCTCCGGGGCCCACGAAGCAATCAGCCCCAGCATTTT. This gives the protein CASSLRGPRSNQPQHF. V is TRBV6-2 or TRBV6-3 and J is TRBJ1-5, with D possibly being TRBD1 (5 bases). The V and J ends lost 6 bases and 1 base respectively, with 16 bases between them. CDR1 and CDR2 (germline): MNHEY, SVGEGT. The CDR3 covers 16 residues.

This clonotype has more than one count but fewer than ten. This sequence joins TRBV18 and TRBJ1-3; D call uncertain. Per the germline V gene, CDR1 is KGHSH and CDR2 is LQKENI. V was clipped by 0 bases and J by 5 bases, with 5 bases between them. The CDR3 consists of 13 residues. The CDR3 reads CASSPPTRNTIYF. CDR3 sequence (DNA): TGTGCCAGCTCACCACCGACCCGAAACACCATATATTTT.

This clonotype was picked up many times. As DNA, the CDR3 is TGTGCCAGCAGCCCCCCTCATAGCGGGGGGGTCACAGATACGCAGTATTTT. It is translated as CASSPPHSGGVTDTQYF. This chain joins TRBV9 and TRBJ2-3; 11 bases line up with TRBD2. The trim removed 4 bases at V and 2 bases at J, leaving 9 bases unmatched. CDR1 is SGDLS, CDR2 YYNGEE, per germline. The CDR3 sequence is 17 residues long.

This clonotype was observed a handful of times. The chain combines TRBV5-1 with TRBJ2-7, with 9 bases matching TRBD2. CDR3 length: 15 amino acids. Germline loops: CDR1 SGHRS, CDR2 YFSETQ. V lost 5 bases to trimming and J lost 7 bases; unmatched junction nucleotides: 13. CDR3 sequence reads: CASRRGGDTLLEQYF. As DNA, the CDR3 is TGCGCCAGCAGGCGCGGGGGGGACACCCTCCTTGAGCAGTACTTC.

This clonotype has a count of ten or more. The chain has TRBV7-8 and TRBJ2-5; weak D call: TRBD1 (6 bases). CDR1 and CDR2 (germline): SGHVS, FQNEAQ. The germline V and J ends were trimmed by 0 bases and 0 bases, with 11 bases remaining between them. This CDR3 has 16 residues. CDR3 protein: CASSLAGAPYQETQYF. The CDR3 DNA reads TGTGCCAGCAGCTTAGCGGGGGCGCCTTACCAAGAGACCCAGTACTTC.

The chain couples TRBV30 to TRBJ1-6; TRBD1 agrees at 8 bases. This CDR3 has 13 amino acids. CDR1 GTSNPN and CDR2 SVGIG come from the germline V gene (reference sequence). The V and J ends lost 6 bases and 8 bases, in that order; junction bases with no gene match: 6. The CDR3 DNA reads as TGTGCCTGCTCTGGACAGGGACATTCACCCCTCCACTTT. This gives the protein CACSGQGHSPLHF.

As regards this clonotype: Possible read error: a much larger clone is one base away. This is likely a read error, given that the CDR3 carries no conserved phenylalanine or tryptophan at its end. The chain couples TRBV6-5 to TRBJ1-2, with D possibly matching TRBD1 (5 bases). Germline V gene sequence: CDR1 MNHEY, CDR2 SVGAGI. The CDR3 runs to 14 residues. Between the trimmed V and J ends, which lost 2 bases and 3 bases, there was a span of 10 bases. This CDR3 is CASSYGGEYYGYTY. CDR3 bases: TGTGCCAGCAGTTACGGGGGAGAATACTATGGCTACACCTAC.

This clonotype occurred a few times. J is TRBJ1-3 and V is TRBV7-2; no clear D. CDR1 is SGHTA and CDR2 is FQGNSA in the germline V gene. V was clipped by 5 bases and J by 2 bases, with 16 bases between them. CDR3 length: 16 residues. CDR3 amino acids: CASSEYGLRAGNTIYF. CDR3 in DNA: TGTGCCAGCAGCGAGTACGGCCTTCGGGCTGGAAACACCATATATTTT.

This sequence joins TRBV5-1 and TRBJ2-3; D is uncertain. The CDR3 loop spans 16 amino acids. The germline V gene encodes CDR1 SGHRS and CDR2 YFSETQ. Trimming shortened V by 0 bases and J by 2 bases, and 13 bases separated the two germline ends. CDR3 amino acids: CASSLAAAGPTDTQYF. DNA for the CDR3: TGCGCCAGCAGCTTGGCCGCGGCAGGCCCCACAGATACGCAGTATTTT.

This chain uses TRBV5-5 with TRBJ2-1; TRBD2 might be the D (6 bases). V gave up 3 bases and J gave up 16 bases, with 20 bases separating them. The germline CDR1 and CDR2 sequences are SGHKS and YYEKEE (reference sequence). CDR3 size: 13 residues. CDR3 amino acids: CASSYLGGVEAFF. Written as DNA, the CDR3 is TGTGCCAGCAGCTATCTTGGAGGGGTCGAGGCTTTCTTC.

Ten or more counts support this clonotype. The chain carries TRBV5-1 and TRBJ2-2, with TRBD2 matching over 11 bases. This CDR3 has 15 residues. Looked up from germline, CDR1 is SGHRS and CDR2 is YFSETQ. Trimming removed 4 bases from V and 5 bases from J; junction bases left unmatched: 4. The CDR3 DNA follows: TGCGCCAGCAGCCCATTAGCGGGAGGGACCGGGGAGCTGTTTTTT. This encodes CASSPLAGGTGELFF. Filled out from reference TRBV5-1 and TRBJ2-2, the complete variable domain reads KAGVTQTPRYLIKTRGQQVTLSCSPISGHRSVSWYQQTPGQGLQFLFEYFSETQRNKGNFPGRFSGRQFSNSRSEMNVSTLELGDSALYLCASSPLAGGTGELFFGEGSRLTVL.

This chain connects TRBV15 to TRBJ2-1; 8 bases match TRBD2. V lost 3 bases, J lost 5 bases, and 3 bases stayed unmatched. From germline, CDR1 is LNHNV and CDR2 YYDKDF (reference sequence). This CDR3 is built from 14 residues. The DNA for the CDR3 is TGTGCCACCAGCAGGTCACTAGCGGACAATGAGCAGTTCTTC. This translates into CATSRSLADNEQFF.

The V gene is TRBV12-3 or TRBV12-4, the J gene TRBJ2-7; no reliable D call. The V end lost 5 bases, the J end lost 2 bases, and 16 bases lay between the germline ends. This CDR3 region has 15 residues. The CDR3 reads CASSPLAGRAYEQYF. DNA of the CDR3: TGTGCCAGCAGTCCTTTAGCCGGACGGGCCTACGAGCAGTACTTC.

This rearrangement joins TRBV12-3 or TRBV12-4 to TRBJ2-7, with TRBD2 matching 11 bases. This CDR3 is built from 15 residues. V lost 6 bases, J lost 1 base, and 5 bases stayed unmatched. The chain's CDR3 is CASSQTSGASYEQYF. CDR3 in DNA: TGTGCCAGCAGCCAGACTAGCGGGGCGTCCTACGAGCAGTACTTC.

The chain joins TRBV9 to TRBJ2-2; no clear D. V was trimmed by 0 bases and J by 2 bases, leaving 14 bases between them. CDR3 length: 17 amino acids. The germline CDR1 and CDR2 sequences are SGDLS and YYNGEE. For the CDR3, the DNA is TGTGCCAGCAGCGTAGAGCAGAGCCTACTAAACACCGGGGAGCTGTTTTTT. Its protein is CASSVEQSLLNTGELFF.

This clonotype was seen ten or more times. V usage is TRBV12-3 or TRBV12-4 and J usage is TRBJ1-6, with D hard to call. Between the trimmed V and J ends, which lost 6 bases and 12 bases, there was a span of 9 bases. The CDR3 totals 11 residues. The CDR3 bases are TGTGCCAGCAGCCCGGGAGGACCCCTCCACTTT. Translated: CASSPGGPLHF.

A remark on this clonotype: Because it lacks the conserved phenylalanine or tryptophan at the end, this CDR3 is likely a read error. This chain connects TRBV20-1 to TRBJ2-3; 7 positions match TRBD2. V lost 2 bases and J lost 0; bases outside the gene matches: 11. The CDR3 totals 17 residues. Germline loops: CDR1 DFQATT, CDR2 SNEGSKA (reference sequence). This chain's CDR3 is CSARNPFTSASTDTQYY. The CDR3 coding sequence is TGCAGTGCTAGAAACCCCTTTACTAGCGCCAGCACAGATACGCAGTATTAT.